These 7 T cell receptor beta chains share one sample of origin, sequenced in a study of shared clonotypes between healthy human individuals. Here immunoSEQ multiplex PCR was the method, and the copy in TCRdb shows in-frame clones only, minus some. Seen here are about 110,000 clones, 65% to 75% observed once, and the top ten hold approximately 23%. The sample comprised memory CD8+ T cells sorted from blood. Subset of the sample: CD45RO+ cells pooled with CCR7-negative TemRA cells. The receptors were gathered from a woman in her 30s in good health.

Remarks on this clone: In the same sample, other DNA sequences code for this CDR3. This chain uses TRBV4-1 with TRBJ2-6; D is unclear. CDR3 size: 18 residues. Per germline, CDR1 MGHRA and CDR2 YSYEKL. V lost 3 bases, J lost 0 bases, and 15 bases lay in between. The CDR3 loop reads CASSHGAIGLSGANVLTF. CDR3 nucleotides: TGCGCCAGCAGCCATGGAGCGATCGGGCTCTCTGGGGCCAACGTCCTGACTTTC.

The J gene is TRBJ2-7, the V gene TRBV5-4; D is possibly TRBD1 (5 bases). Germline values: CDR1 SGHNT, CDR2 YYREEE (reference sequence). V gave up 3 bases and J gave up 8 bases, with 18 bases separating them. The CDR3 has 14 amino acids. CDR3 coding DNA: TGTGCCAGCAGCTCTCCTGACAGCCCCTCAAAGCAGTACTTC. This translates into CASSSPDSPSKQYF.

J is TRBJ1-2 and V is TRBV19; D remains ambiguous. CDR3 length: 13 residues. The ends were cut back, 6 bases at V and 0 bases at J, with 8 bases in the middle. The germline CDR1 and CDR2 sequences are LNHDA and SQIVND (reference sequence). This chain's CDR3 is CASSTRANYGYTF. The CDR3 nucleotides read TGTGCCAGTAGCACGAGGGCTAACTATGGCTACACCTTC. Based on the CDR3 plus reference TRBV19 and TRBJ1-2, the full variable domain is DGGITQSPKYLFRKEGQNVTLSCEQNLNHDAMYWYRQDPGQGLRLIYYSQIVNDFQKGDIAEGYSVSREKKESFPLTVTSAQKNPTAFYLCASSTRANYGYTFGSGTRLTVV.

The rearrangement joins TRBV7-6 to TRBJ2-3; D is perhaps TRBD2 (5 bases). The V gene's germline CDR1 is SGHVS and CDR2 FNYEAQ. The CDR3 length is 16 residues. Trimming removed 1 base at V and 2 bases at J, with 13 bases between. The CDR3 DNA is TGTGCCAGCAGCTTAGTGATCCGGGATATCACAGATACGCAGTATTTT. Its protein is CASSLVIRDITDTQYF.

This clone was recorded once. This sequence joins TRBV28 and TRBJ2-7; 8 nucleotides agree with TRBD2. Per the germline V gene, CDR1 is MDHEN and CDR2 is SYDVKM. This CDR3 is 17 amino acids long. V lost 5 bases, J lost 0 bases, and 12 bases stayed unmatched. The chain's CDR3 is CASSHAPTSGYSYEQYF. CDR3 bases: TGTGCCAGCAGTCACGCCCCAACTAGCGGCTACTCCTACGAGCAGTACTTC. The full variable domain, completed using reference TRBV28 and TRBJ2-7, is DVKVTQSSRYLVKRTGEKVFLECVQDMDHENMFWYRQDPGLGLRLIYFSYDVKMKEKGDIPEGYSVSREKKERFSLILESASTNQTSMYLCASSHAPTSGYSYEQYFGPGTRLTVT.

The chain has TRBV6-1 and TRBJ1-1; D remains ambiguous. The ends were cut back, 7 bases at V and 7 bases at J, with 16 bases in the middle. Germline loops: CDR1 MNHNS, CDR2 SASEGT. This CDR3 has 13 residues. The chain's CDR3 is CASTRSVYGEAFF. As DNA, the CDR3 is TGTGCCAGCACCCGTTCGGTCTATGGTGAAGCTTTCTTT.

The chain is built from TRBV15 and TRBJ2-7; no clear D gene. Germline CDR1 LNHNV, CDR2 YYDKDF (reference sequence). V was shortened by 1 base and J by 0 bases, with 7 bases between the two germline ends. The CDR3 extends over 14 amino acids. CDR3 region: CATSRVWGSYEQYF. The CDR3 coding sequence is TGTGCCACCAGCAGAGTTTGGGGCTCCTACGAGCAGTACTTC.